The 4 T cell receptor beta chains below all came from one sample that was sequenced in a study of blood T cell repertoires in COVID-19. Repertoires were generated with immunoSEQ multiplex PCR, while TCRdb's copy carries only in-frame clones and drops some. The data hold approximately 130,000 clones, with roughly four fifths observed a single time. The specimen was PBMCs or T cells enriched from blood (not recorded which). The receptors derive from a man aged 25-45 years who had recovered from COVID-19.

The chain employs TRBV12-3 or TRBV12-4 and TRBJ2-7, with D perhaps TRBD1 (6 bases). This CDR3 has 12 amino acids. Trimming shortened V by 6 bases and J by 5 bases, and 11 bases separated the two germline ends. The CDR3 region has the DNA TGTGCCAGCAGGGAGCCAGGGGACGAGCAGTACTTC. Translating it yields CASREPGDEQYF.

This clone was seen a single time. The CDR3 region has the DNA TGCGCCAGCAGCTTGGCTAGCGGGAGCTCCTACAATGAGCAGTTCTTC. Protein sequence: CASSLASGSSYNEQFF. The V call is TRBV5-1, the J call TRBJ2-1; the match to TRBD2 covers 10 bases. The junction had 0 bases not matched to a gene; V was cut back by 0 bases and J by 0 bases. CDR3 length: 16 amino acids. Germline V gene data show CDR1 as SGHRS and CDR2 as YFSETQ.

CDR3 in DNA: TGTGCCACCAGCAGAGATCTCGAGGGGGCGGGAAACACCATATATTTT. Its protein is CATSRDLEGAGNTIYF. This rearrangement joins TRBV15 to TRBJ1-3, with 7 bases that match TRBD1. V dropped 0 bases and J dropped 4; count of bases not matched to a gene: 6. This CDR3 spans 16 amino acids. Germline V gives CDR1 LNHNV, CDR2 YYDKDF (reference sequence).

The J gene is TRBJ2-1, the V gene TRBV19, with D perhaps TRBD1 (6 bases). This CDR3 comprises 14 residues. The germline V and J ends were trimmed by 7 bases and 5 bases, with 15 bases remaining between them. CDR1 and CDR2 from the germline V gene are LNHDA and SQIVND (reference sequence). This CDR3 reads CASNPDTGHNEQFF. The CDR3 bases are TGTGCCAGTAACCCTGATACAGGGCACAATGAGCAGTTCTTC.